This T cell receptor beta chain originates from a study of cytomegalovirus exposure and HLA in healthy donors. Whole-study context: Genotyping of roughly 400 donors showed that around 85% belonged to the Caucasian-associated ancestry cluster.

Researchers ran the PCR with 60 Vbeta and 13 Jbeta primers. The table came from immunoSEQ multiplex PCR; TCRdb's copy has only in-frame clones and leaves some out. The repertoire holds about 130,000 clones, with 65% to 90% as singletons. Points from the study as a whole: Earlier results showed most TCR beta V segments being productive about 87% or about 30% of the time. Common viral pathogens were later found to be apparently linked to several of the most significant clusters.

Germline V gene sequence: CDR1 MDHEN, CDR2 SYDVKM. Trimming pared 6 bases from V and 5 bases from J, leaving 13 bases between. The CDR3 is 13 amino acids. In this sample, this clone turned up once. Antigen specificity is unknown. This TCR came from a young man in good health and CMV-seronegative. The genes are TRBV28 and TRBJ1-2, with D maybe TRBD1 (6 bases). The specimen was PBMCs. The CDR3, as DNA: TGTGCCAGCAGCACGGACAGCATATATGGCTACACCTTC. This gives the protein CASSTDSIYGYTF.